This TCR beta chain originates from a study of T cell responses to AZD1222 COVID-19 vaccine. Comment on this clone: Its target is unknown.

Using immunoSEQ multiplex PCR, the repertoire was profiled, and TCRdb retains in-frame clones only, with some absent. The sample has 100,000 to 150,000 clones, 89% seen once; the top ten hold approximately 1.5%. Study-wide results and caveats: Two doses of AZD1222 preceded a rise in Spike-specific TCR breadth and depth. Seropositive status at baseline applied to only a handful of AZD1222 recipients. Clonal diversity was possibly underestimated; the donors were predominantly white British and more often female. Repertoires were sampled only after the peak T cell response.

The sample in question was peripheral blood, obtained on day 0 of AZD1222 vaccination. The TCR was taken from an adult in good health.

The CDR3 here is CASSEDGDSGNTIYF. Here the CDR3 DNA reads TGTGCCAGCAGTGAGGACGGAGACTCTGGAAACACCATATATTTT. The V and J genes are TRBV6-4 and TRBJ1-3; D is unresolved. This CDR3 is 15 amino acids long. CDR1 is MRHNA, CDR2 SNTAGT, per germline. Trimming left V 3 bases short and J 0 bases short, with 9 bases between.